This passage covers 10 T cell receptor beta chains from one sample sequenced in a study of blood T cell repertoires in COVID-19. This table comes from immunoSEQ multiplex PCR, and its TCRdb copy is limited to in-frame clones, with some not included. The repertoire holds approximately 110,000 clones, with over 70% as singletons. Sequences were obtained from peripheral blood. All receptors come from a man between 50 and 59 years old with acute or convalescent COVID-19.

The chain uses TRBV2 and TRBJ2-5, with a tentative D call TRBD1 (6 bases). V was trimmed by 7 bases and J by 2 bases, leaving 11 bases between them. In germline, CDR1 is SNHLY, CDR2 FYNNEI. The CDR3 runs to 13 residues. The CDR3 DNA reads TGTGCCAGCAACCCAGGGACACAAGAGACCCAGTACTTC. Residues: CASNPGTQETQYF.

The rearrangement joins TRBV6-5 to TRBJ2-3; 9 positions match TRBD1. With 5 bases clipped from V and 6 bases from J, the junction kept 9 bases outside the gene matches. The CDR3 length is 15 residues. Germline assignment: CDR1 MNHEY and CDR2 SVGAGI. CDR3 nucleotide sequence: TGTGCCAGCAGTCCGGGACAGGGAGGCGTGGATACGCAGTATTTT. It specifies CASSPGQGGVDTQYF.

The chain has TRBV29-1 and TRBJ1-2; D is unresolved. The germline gives CDR1 SQVTM, CDR2 ANQGSEA. V was cut by 3 bases and J by 8 bases, with 16 bases left in between. The CDR3 covers 13 residues. DNA of the CDR3: TGCAGCGTTGACGTGGGGATGACTAGCGGCTACACCTTC. This translates into CSVDVGMTSGYTF.

This chain uses TRBV27 with TRBJ2-7; possibly TRBD1 for D (6 bases). Trimming stripped 6 bases from V and 3 bases from J, with 12 bases between. The CDR3 is made up of 13 amino acids. Looked up from germline, CDR1 is MNHEY and CDR2 is SMNVEV (reference sequence). The chain's CDR3 is CASSRTRGYEQYF. Written as DNA, the CDR3 is TGTGCCAGCAGCCGTACCAGGGGCTACGAGCAGTACTTC.

V usage is TRBV29-1 and J usage is TRBJ2-2; no clear D gene. From germline, CDR1 is SQVTM and CDR2 ANQGSEA. This CDR3 region has 13 residues. The V end was cut by 3 bases, the J end by 7 bases, with 12 bases between. CDR3 protein: CSVEAMGSGELFF. DNA of the CDR3: TGCAGCGTTGAGGCCATGGGCAGCGGGGAGCTGTTTTTT.

The chain combines TRBV14 with TRBJ2-7; maybe TRBD1 (5 bases). The V gene's germline CDR1 is SGHDN and CDR2 FVKESK. This CDR3 spans 14 amino acids. The ends were cut back, 0 bases at V and 4 bases at J, with 10 bases in the middle. The CDR3 bases are TGTGCCAGCAGCCAAGAGGCAGGGTATTACGAGCAGTACTTC. This gives the protein CASSQEAGYYEQYF.

The chain combines TRBV5-1 with TRBJ2-5; possible D gene TRBD1, 6 bases. Per germline, CDR1 SGHRS and CDR2 YFSETQ. Trimming took 0 bases from V and 2 from J, leaving 11 bases between them. This CDR3 has 15 residues. CDR3 region: CASSLAGTPQETQYF. CDR3 nucleotides: TGCGCCAGCAGCTTGGCCGGGACACCGCAAGAGACCCAGTACTTC.

The chain couples TRBV27 to TRBJ2-4; 7 bases map to TRBD2. Per the germline V gene, CDR1 is MNHEY and CDR2 is SMNVEV (reference sequence). V shed 4 bases, J shed 0 bases, and the junction held 12 bases outside the gene matches. CDR3 size: 18 residues. CDR3 sequence reads: CASSWTSLSPLAKNIQYF. For the CDR3, the DNA is TGTGCCAGCAGTTGGACTAGTCTTTCCCCTCTAGCCAAAAACATTCAGTACTTC.

V and J are TRBV4-1 and TRBJ2-3, with 7 bases lining up with TRBD2. The germline V gene encodes CDR1 MGHRA and CDR2 YSYEKL. The CDR3 runs 14 residues. Unmatched junction bases numbered 9, after V lost 1 base and J lost 11 bases. CDR3 coding DNA: TGCGCCAGCAGCCAAGGGCTTTTGGGGGAGGGGCAGTATTTT. This translates into CASSQGLLGEGQYF.

The chain joins TRBV10-3 to TRBJ1-1; D perhaps matches TRBD1 (6 bases). The CDR3 is 14 residues long. V lost 6 bases, J lost 5 bases, and 16 bases lay in between. Germline assignment: CDR1 ENHRY and CDR2 SYGVKD. The CDR3 sequence is CAISPGGRQTEAFF. The CDR3 bases are TGTGCCATCAGCCCGGGGGGCAGGCAAACTGAAGCTTTCTTT.